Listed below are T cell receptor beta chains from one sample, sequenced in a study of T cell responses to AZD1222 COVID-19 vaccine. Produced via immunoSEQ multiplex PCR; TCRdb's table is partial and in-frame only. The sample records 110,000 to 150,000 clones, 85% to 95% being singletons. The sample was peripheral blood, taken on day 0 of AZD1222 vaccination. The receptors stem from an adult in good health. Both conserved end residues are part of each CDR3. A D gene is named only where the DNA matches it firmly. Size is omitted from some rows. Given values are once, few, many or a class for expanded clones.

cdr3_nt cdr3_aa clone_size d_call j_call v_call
TGTGCCACCAGCAGAGATGCCCTTAATCAGGGGAGCAACGGCTACACCTTC CATSRDALNQGSNGYTF once - TRBJ1-2 TRBV15
TGTGCCAGCAGCCAAGACCTCGGGGGGTTGTCCTACGAGCAGTACTTC CASSQDLGGLSYEQYF - TRBD2 TRBJ2-7 TRBV4-2
TGTGCCAGCACCTTTCTAGCGTCCAATGAGCAGTTCTTC CASTFLASNEQFF - - TRBJ2-1 TRBV12-3/TRBV12-4
TGCAGCGTAACAGGGTACACTGAAGCTTTCTTT CSVTGYTEAFF - - TRBJ1-1 TRBV29-1
TGTGCCATCAGCTCAGGGTGGGGCACTGAAGCTTTCTTT CAISSGWGTEAFF once - TRBJ1-1 TRBV10-3
TGTGCCAGCAGTTTATGGACAGGGAACTCTGGAAACACCATATATTTT CASSLWTGNSGNTIYF - TRBD1 TRBJ1-3 TRBV28
TGTGCCAGCAGTTTACAAAACCTCCTCTACGAGCAGTACTTC CASSLQNLLYEQYF - - TRBJ2-7 TRBV28
TGTGCCAGCAGTTTCTCGTATGGCTACACCTTC CASSFSYGYTF - - TRBJ1-2 TRBV6-2/TRBV6-3
TGTGCCAGCAGCTTGGACAGCTTTGGGGAGCAGTTCTTC CASSLDSFGEQFF - - TRBJ2-1 TRBV5-4
TGTGCCTGGAGTGAGCGACAGGCCTCGGCTTTCTTT CAWSERQASAFF - - TRBJ1-1 TRBV30
TGTGCCAGCAGCGGTCAAGGGGAGACCCAGTACTTC CASSGQGETQYF - - TRBJ2-5 TRBV9
TGTGCCAGCAGCCAAGAGGGCTATGGCTACACCTTC CASSQEGYGYTF - - TRBJ1-2 TRBV7-9
TGTGCCAGCAGCCCGGTTTCTAATTCACCCCTCCACTTT CASSPVSNSPLHF - - TRBJ1-6 TRBV12-3/TRBV12-4
TGTGCCAGCAGCGTAGGGCTTCCTCCCCGGGAGAACACTGAAGCTTTCTTT CASSVGLPPRENTEAFF - - TRBJ1-1 TRBV9
TGTGCCAGCAGCTTAGATCCGGGTGTGAGCACTGAAGCTTTCTTT CASSLDPGVSTEAFF - - TRBJ1-1 TRBV7-9
TGTGCCAGCAGTTACGGGGAGACCTATAATTCACCCCTCCACTTT CASSYGETYNSPLHF - - TRBJ1-6 TRBV6-5
TGTGCCAGCAACGACAGGGGAGGTGAAAAACTGTTTTTT CASNDRGGEKLFF - TRBD1 TRBJ1-4 TRBV12-3/TRBV12-4
TGTGCCAGCAGCCAAGATGGGGGCTATGGCTACACCTTC CASSQDGGYGYTF - - TRBJ1-2 TRBV4-2
TGTGCCAGCAGCTTAACGCGGGGGACGACATACAATGAGCAGTTCTTC CASSLTRGTTYNEQFF - TRBD2 TRBJ2-1 TRBV11-1
TGTGCCAGCAGTGAGATGTTGGGTCAGCCCCAGCATTTT CASSEMLGQPQHF - - TRBJ1-5 TRBV6-6